This T cell receptor beta chain was obtained from a study of follicular helper T cells after annual influenza vaccination. General study results and limits: Change in circulating plasmablasts correlated with ICOS+CD38+ cTfh clonality change.

Regarding time point: 2014-2015 season, pre-vaccination. Before and after seasonal inactivated influenza vaccination, adults gave blood for sorting CD4 subsets for sequencing. Generated by immunoSEQ multiplex PCR, the TCRdb table keeps only in-frame clones and is missing some. The repertoire has around 8,000 clones, roughly four fifths of them found once; the top ten carry about 1%. Germline-derived CDR1 and CDR2 are SGHTA and FQGNSA. V was pared by 5 bases and J by 9 bases, with 12 bases of the junction left unmatched. The CDR3 is made up of 16 amino acids. This clone has just a few counts. Its specificity is not known.

This clonotype originated in an adult who received the influenza vaccine. Sequences were derived from CXCR5+ CD38- circulating T follicular helper cells from blood, sampled on the day of influenza vaccination. As for subset: circulating Tfh, non-naive CD4+CXCR5+PD-1+ (ICOS+CD38+ or ICOS-CD38-). The chain is built from TRBV7-2 and TRBJ1-6; 8 bases are a match to TRBD1. The DNA of the CDR3 is TGTGCCAGCAGCCCCCAGGCAGGGGGCATGGGTTCACCCCTCCACTTT. It is translated as CASSPQAGGMGSPLHF.